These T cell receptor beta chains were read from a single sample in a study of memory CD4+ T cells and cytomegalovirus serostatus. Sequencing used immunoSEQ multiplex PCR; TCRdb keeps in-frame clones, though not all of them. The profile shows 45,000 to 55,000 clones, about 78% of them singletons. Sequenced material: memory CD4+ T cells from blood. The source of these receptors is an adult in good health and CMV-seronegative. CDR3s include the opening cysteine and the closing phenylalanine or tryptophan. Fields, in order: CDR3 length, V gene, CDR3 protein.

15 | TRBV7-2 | CASSSVGASTDTQYF
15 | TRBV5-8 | CASSLVLAGGETQYF
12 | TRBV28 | CASSQLGQPQHF
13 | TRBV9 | CASSVVEVGTQYF
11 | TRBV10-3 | CAISESYGYTF
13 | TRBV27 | CASRSVNSYEQYF
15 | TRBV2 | CASSEAGSEDYGYTF
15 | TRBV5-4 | CASSLDSGSTDTQYF
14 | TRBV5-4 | CASSPRGFSQPQHF
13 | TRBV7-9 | CASSFLENQPQHF
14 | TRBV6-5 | CASRASGNQETQYF
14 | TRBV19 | CASSRTNHQETQYF
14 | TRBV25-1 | CASSEYLSGVEQFF
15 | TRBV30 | CAWSGGRRSNQPQHF
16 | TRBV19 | CASSIGPGRTNYGYTF
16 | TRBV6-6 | CASSYSMASGTYEQYF
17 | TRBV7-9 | CASSPPLRGVDTGELFF
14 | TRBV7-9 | CASSLRQPRDTQYF